These 7 T cell receptor beta chains were all obtained from the same sample, sequenced in a study of identifying expanded T cells in peripheral blood. Clones were sequenced by immunoSEQ multiplex PCR, and TCRdb holds only the in-frame ones, with some missing. The repertoire holds some 100,000 clones, with around 90% as singletons. Sequences were obtained from blood. Every receptor here comes from a person aged 18 to 75 in good health.

The chain links TRBV15 to TRBJ1-2; D is unresolved. Trimming took 0 bases from V and 4 from J, leaving 9 bases between them. The length of the CDR3 is 14 residues. Germline V gene sequence: CDR1 LNHNV, CDR2 YYDKDF (reference sequence). The CDR3 nucleotides read TGTGCCACCAGCAGAGATTCGGGAACCTATGGCTACACCTTC. Its protein is CATSRDSGTYGYTF.

The rearrangement joins TRBV6-1 to TRBJ1-5; D possibly corresponds to TRBD1 (6 bases). The CDR3 length is 15 residues. The ends were cut back, 6 bases at V and 0 bases at J, with 12 bases in the middle. Germline CDR1 is MNHNS and CDR2 is SASEGT. CDR3 amino acids: CASRARTDSNQPQHF. The CDR3 coding sequence is TGTGCCAGCAGGGCGAGGACAGATAGCAATCAGCCCCAGCATTTT.

The V and J genes are TRBV18 and TRBJ1-6; D uncertain. The CDR3 length is 15 residues. Trimming removed 4 bases from V and 8 bases from J, with 15 bases in between. Germline V gives CDR1 KGHSH, CDR2 LQKENI. CDR3 bases: TGTGCCAGCTCACTAAAAGCCAGCTGGGATTCACCCCTCCACTTT. This gives the protein CASSLKASWDSPLHF.

This rearrangement joins TRBV7-9 to TRBJ1-1; D ambiguous. The CDR3 runs 13 residues. CDR1 and CDR2 from the germline V gene are SEHNR and FQNEAQ (reference sequence). The ends were cut back, 4 bases at V and 1 base at J, with 7 bases in the middle. CDR3 residues: CASSSRRNTEAFF. CDR3 in DNA: TGTGCCAGCAGCTCTCGACGGAACACTGAAGCTTTCTTT.

The chain uses TRBV2 and TRBJ2-5; D is perhaps TRBD2 (6 bases). The germline V gene has CDR1 SNHLY and CDR2 FYNNEI. The V gene lost 6 bases and the J gene lost 2 bases, with 13 bases spanning the gap. CDR3 size: 14 residues. The CDR3 DNA reads as TGTGCCAGCAGACCGGGGGAGGTACAAGAGACCCAGTACTTC. It specifies CASRPGEVQETQYF.

This chain connects TRBV11-3 to TRBJ1-1; no firm D call. V gave up 5 bases and J gave up 4 bases, with 17 bases separating them. This CDR3 is 15 amino acids long. The V gene's germline CDR1 is SGHNT and CDR2 YENEEA. CDR3 loop: CASSPIGPLGTEAFF. CDR3 bases: TGTGCCAGCAGCCCAATCGGACCGCTGGGCACTGAAGCTTTCTTT.

This chain connects TRBV11-3 to TRBJ2-1; TRBD2 aligns across 10 bases. The V gene end was trimmed by 8 bases and the J gene end by 6 bases; junction bases not matched to a gene: 4. CDR1 is SGHNT and CDR2 is YENEEA in the germline V gene. CDR3 length: 13 amino acids. CDR3 residues: CASLLAGVNEQFF. The CDR3 coding sequence is TGTGCCAGCCTCCTAGCGGGAGTCAATGAGCAGTTCTTC.